What follows describes a single TCR beta chain. Its antigen remains unidentified. This sample was taken from a study of cytomegalovirus exposure and HLA in healthy donors. General observations from the study: Listed as cytomegalovirus-associated were 170 or so TCR beta chains. CMV serostatus was the sole immune exposure information available.

PCR used 60 Vbeta primers and 13 Jbeta primers. Data came from immunoSEQ multiplex PCR; TCRdb stores just in-frame clones and leaves some out. Found here are about 170,000 clones, roughly 81% of them singletons; the top ten hold just over 2.5%. The CDR3 sequence is 12 residues long. Trimming left V 2 bases short and J 14 bases short, with 11 bases between. The V gene's germline CDR1 is SGHDT and CDR2 YYEEEE. Sequences were obtained from PBMCs. The chain links TRBV5-6 to TRBJ1-6, with no clear D. The TCR comes from a man between 25 and 39 years old in good health and CMV-seropositive. Written as DNA, the CDR3 is TGTGCCAGCAGCTTAGGGAGCCCGGCCCTCCACTTT. The encoded protein is CASSLGSPALHF.